One TCR beta chain is described in this entry. These data belong to a study of cytomegalovirus exposure and HLA in healthy donors. PCR used 60 Vbeta primers and 13 Jbeta primers. Produced via immunoSEQ multiplex PCR; TCRdb's table is partial and in-frame only. The sample shows approximately 91,000 clones, around 59% of them seen only once. J gave up 7 bases and V 6 bases, and 13 bases lay outside the gene matches. CDR1 is SGHRS, CDR2 YFSETQ, per germline. The CDR3 runs to 15 residues. This chain connects TRBV5-1 to TRBJ1-2; 9 bases align to TRBD1. The clonotype originates from a human donor in good health. Sequencing input: PBMCs. The CDR3 coding sequence is TGCGCCAGCAAGAGGGACAGGGCTAGTGGGGCTGGCTACACCTTC. The encoded protein is CASKRDRASGAGYTF. Combining the CDR3 with reference TRBV5-1 and TRBJ1-2 gives the whole variable domain KAGVTQTPRYLIKTRGQQVTLSCSPISGHRSVSWYQQTPGQGLQFLFEYFSETQRNKGNFPGRFSGRQFSNSRSEMNVSTLELGDSALYLCASKRDRASGAGYTFGSGTRLTVV.